This T cell receptor beta chain was obtained from a study of blood T cells in healthy people across ages. PCR was performed a second time for roughly 7 to 11 cycles using a sample-barcoded 5' primer and a J-beta primer mix. Per sample, CDR3-containing paired-end reads numbered at least 2.5 million. MiXCR was run by TCRdb on the 5' RACE reads, yielding one entry per CDR3 protein. The table records approximately 780,000 distinct CDR3 sequences, roughly 25% of them present only once. These data were also filed under a second study, of T cells of mothers and their children. That investigation notes: In unrelated and related pairs, TCR recombination output is shaped in a similar way by thymic selection.

This TCR was sampled from a boy between 10 and 17 years old in good health. The specimen was blood.

CDR3 residues: CASSFPLLTGKGDNEQFF. CDR3 in DNA: TGTGCCAGCAGTTTTCCCCTGTTGACAGGGAAGGGGGACAATGAGCAGTTCTTC. The rearrangement links TRBV28 to TRBJ2-1; TRBD1 matches at 7 bases. There are 18 residues in the CDR3. Germline CDR1 is MDHEN and CDR2 is SYDVKM. The V gene end was trimmed by 3 bases and the J gene end by 5 bases; junction bases not matched to a gene: 16.